Detailed here is one T cell receptor (beta chain). These data belong to a study of cytomegalovirus exposure and HLA in healthy donors. Turning to the study itself: Earlier work reported approximately 100 million unique TCR beta sequences from about 200 million T cells.

The V and J ends lost 2 bases and 3 bases, in that order; junction bases with no gene match: 7. The CDR3 is made up of 15 amino acids. CDR1 is SGHDT, CDR2 YYEEEE, per germline. It was with 60 Vbeta and 13 Jbeta primers that the PCR ran. As originally analysed: In a later analysis, around 11 million of approximately 81 million unique beta chains occurred in at least two donors. Measured with immunoSEQ multiplex PCR; TCRdb has only the in-frame clones, and not every one. That table is the source of V, J and clone size, and D and trimming were worked out from the DNA. This sample has under 150,000 clones, with over 65% found just once.

This sequence joins TRBV5-6 and TRBJ2-5; TRBD1 matches 7 bases. Material for sequencing was PBMCs. This receptor was taken from a woman under 40 in good health and CMV-seropositive. The CDR3 sequence: CASSFPGQAKETQYF. CDR3 nucleotides: TGTGCCAGCAGCTTTCCTGGACAGGCTAAAGAGACCCAGTACTTC.